This is a list of T cell receptor beta chains from one sample in a study of cytomegalovirus exposure and HLA in healthy donors. The repertoire was sequenced with immunoSEQ multiplex PCR; TCRdb's copy has only in-frame clones and lacks some. The sample holds around 190,000 clones, 70% to 75% seen once. Sequenced: PBMCs. These receptors came from a man aged 25 to 40 in good health and CMV-seropositive. Both conserved end residues are trimmed from each CDR3. Only some rows state a clone size, as once, few, many or a class for expanded clones.

clone_size | j_call | v_call | cdr3_aa
. | TRBJ2-1 | TRBV5-1 | ASSLVQNLGQF
. | TRBJ2-3 | TRBV10-3 | AISGGTGDGSTDTQY
. | TRBJ2-2 | TRBV11-2 | ASGPGLAGKTGELF
. | TRBJ2-7 | TRBV10-3 | ASLPGQGSYEQY
. | TRBJ2-3 | TRBV28 | ASSSGQAYQLRTDTQY
. | TRBJ1-1 | TRBV13 | ASSLRQLNTEAF
. | TRBJ2-1 | TRBV30 | ARGRGTQTSGTFTEQF
. | TRBJ2-1 | TRBV4-3 | ASSQGDPSGPSSYNEQF
. | TRBJ2-1 | TRBV6-6 | ASSPGTNYNEQF
. | TRBJ2-1 | TRBV7-9 | ASTQSNEQF
. | TRBJ1-4 | TRBV7-9 | ASSSYTGGGEKLF
. | TRBJ2-2 | TRBV5-1 | ASSLGGTVNTGELF
. | TRBJ2-7 | TRBV30 | AWGPGTRISEQY
few | TRBJ2-7 | TRBV7-2 | ASSSPGQGRYEQY
few | TRBJ2-7 | TRBV7-9 | ASSLVGFGAYEQY
. | TRBJ2-7 | TRBV7-9 | SSSRGTGVPTYYEQY
. | TRBJ1-1 | TRBV7-9 | ASSLLQGTIVNTEAF
few | TRBJ1-1 | TRBV15 | ATGRGDTEAF
. | TRBJ2-7 | TRBV28 | ASSLRTATYEQY
. | TRBJ2-3 | TRBV11-2 | ASSFRQGADAQY
. | TRBJ2-3 | TRBV9 | ASSVALAGSNTDTQY
once | TRBJ2-7 | TRBV25-1 | ASSRQGAYEQY
few | TRBJ1-2 | TRBV27 | ASSPTGNYGYT
. | TRBJ1-5 | TRBV7-9 | ASSPGGQPQH
. | TRBJ2-5 | TRBV28 | ASSHGTPTQTQY
. | TRBJ2-7 | TRBV12-5 | ASGWAGIGTSGPYEQY
. | TRBJ2-7 | TRBV30 | AWSVRGGGAYEQY
. | TRBJ1-2 | TRBV7-2 | ASSVEGASCGYT
. | . | TRBV7-2 | ASTYGLAVGYEQY
. | TRBJ2-5 | TRBV6-5 | ASREREQETQY
. | TRBJ2-2 | TRBV11-2 | ASSSSGSLIGELF
. | TRBJ2-7 | TRBV2 | ASSERGATYEQY
once | TRBJ1-1 | TRBV5-1 | ASSRIPGGYTEAF
. | TRBJ2-3 | TRBV25-1 | ASSESSRFTDTQY
once | TRBJ2-5 | TRBV4-2 | ASSQEWQGRYETQY
few | TRBJ1-1 | TRBV11-2 | ASSWGQGNTEAF
. | TRBJ2-7 | TRBV5-1 | ASSLAGTGGSYEQY
few | TRBJ1-1 | TRBV30 | AWGFPNTEAF
. | TRBJ2-1 | TRBV27 | ASSLFREYEKF
. | TRBJ1-5 | TRBV4-1 | ASSLIPVSSNQPQH
. | TRBJ2-3 | TRBV5-4 | ASSSAPGTSGATSTDTQY
. | TRBJ2-5 | TRBV6-5 | ASSQTGQQETQY
once | TRBJ2-7 | TRBV6-5 | ASSYAGQGAYEQY
. | TRBJ1-4 | TRBV15 | ATSRGEGSELF
. | TRBJ2-1 | TRBV30 | AWIRGLPYNEQF
. | TRBJ2-1 | TRBV7-3 | ASSLFVGRDEQF
. | TRBJ2-7 | TRBV7-2 | ASSFGLAGGPRGPYEQY
. | TRBJ2-3 | TRBV5-4 | ASRGRANRGAVTDTQY
. | TRBJ1-6 | TRBV4-3 | ASSQDLTGGGSPLH
. | TRBJ1-1 | TRBV7-2 | ASSLGPFLRRDTEAF
once | TRBJ2-2 | TRBV9 | ASTVGDRVTGELF
. | TRBJ2-3 | TRBV30 | AWSRGTGGFTDTQY
. | TRBJ1-1 | TRBV10-3 | AISEMRARTTEAF
. | TRBJ1-3 | TRBV7-2 | ASSPPGQGSGSGNTIY
once | TRBJ1-1 | TRBV5-6 | ASSLGRAEAF
. | TRBJ1-4 | TRBV6-5 | ASSYSGTRVGKLF
. | TRBJ1-1 | TRBV30 | AWSSDRMNTEAF
. | TRBJ2-1 | TRBV6-5 | ASSYSSPRGEQF
. | TRBJ2-3 | TRBV27 | ASSLDTPRSDTQY
. | TRBJ2-7 | TRBV28 | ASSFQTGIVTYEQY